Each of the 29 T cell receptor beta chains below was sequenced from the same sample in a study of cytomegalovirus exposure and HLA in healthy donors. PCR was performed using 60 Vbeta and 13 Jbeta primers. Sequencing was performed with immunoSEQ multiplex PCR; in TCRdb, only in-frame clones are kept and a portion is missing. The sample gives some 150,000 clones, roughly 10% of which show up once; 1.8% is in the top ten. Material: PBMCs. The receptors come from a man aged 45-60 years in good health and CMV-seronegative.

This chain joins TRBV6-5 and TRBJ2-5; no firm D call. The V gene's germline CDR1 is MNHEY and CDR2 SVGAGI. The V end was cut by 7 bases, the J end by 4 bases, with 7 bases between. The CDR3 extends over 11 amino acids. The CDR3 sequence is CASNVGETQYF. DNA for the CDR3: TGTGCCAGCAACGTCGGAGAGACCCAGTACTTC.

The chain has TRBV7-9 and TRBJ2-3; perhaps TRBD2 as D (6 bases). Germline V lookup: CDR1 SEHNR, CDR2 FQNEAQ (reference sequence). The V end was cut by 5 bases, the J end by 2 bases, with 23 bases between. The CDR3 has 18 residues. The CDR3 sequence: CASSLSWDLKVHTDTQYF. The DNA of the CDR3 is TGTGCCAGCAGCCTTAGTTGGGACTTAAAAGTTCACACAGATACGCAGTATTTT.

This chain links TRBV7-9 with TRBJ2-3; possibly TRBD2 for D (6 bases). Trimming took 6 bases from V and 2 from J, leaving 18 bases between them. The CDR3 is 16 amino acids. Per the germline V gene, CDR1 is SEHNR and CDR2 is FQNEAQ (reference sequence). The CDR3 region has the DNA TGTGCCAGCAGGGGAGGCGACAGATGGTTCACAGATACGCAGTATTTT. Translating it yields CASRGGDRWFTDTQYF.

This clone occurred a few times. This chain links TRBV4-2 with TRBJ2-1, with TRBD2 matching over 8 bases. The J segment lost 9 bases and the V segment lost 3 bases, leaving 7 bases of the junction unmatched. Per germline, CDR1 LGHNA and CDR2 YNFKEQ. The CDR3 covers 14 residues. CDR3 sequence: CASSHGGGSAEQFF. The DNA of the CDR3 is TGTGCCAGCAGCCACGGGGGGGGATCCGCTGAGCAGTTCTTC.

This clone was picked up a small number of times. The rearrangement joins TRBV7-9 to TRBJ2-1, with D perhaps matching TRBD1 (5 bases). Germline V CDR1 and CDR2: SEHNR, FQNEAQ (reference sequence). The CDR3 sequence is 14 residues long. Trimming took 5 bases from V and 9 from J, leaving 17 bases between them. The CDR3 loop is CASSPQGKAGEQFF. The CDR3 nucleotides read TGTGCCAGCAGCCCCCAGGGAAAGGCTGGTGAGCAGTTCTTC. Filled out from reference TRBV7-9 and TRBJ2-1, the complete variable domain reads DTGVSQNPRHKITKRGQNVTFRCDPISEHNRLYWYRQTLGQGPEFLTYFQNEAQLEKSRLLSDRFSAERPKGSFSTLEIQRTEQGDSAMYLCASSPQGKAGEQFFGPGTRLTVL.

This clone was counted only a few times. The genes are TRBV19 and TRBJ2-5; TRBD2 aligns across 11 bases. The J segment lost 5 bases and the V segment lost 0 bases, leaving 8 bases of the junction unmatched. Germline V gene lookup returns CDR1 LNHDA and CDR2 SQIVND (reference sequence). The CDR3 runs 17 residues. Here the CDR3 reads CASSIDPSGGRDETQYF. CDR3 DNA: TGTGCCAGTAGTATAGATCCTAGCGGGGGGCGAGATGAGACCCAGTACTTC. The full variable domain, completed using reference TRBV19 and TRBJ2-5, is DGGITQSPKYLFRKEGQNVTLSCEQNLNHDAMYWYRQDPGQGLRLIYYSQIVNDFQKGDIAEGYSVSREKKESFPLTVTSAQKNPTAFYLCASSIDPSGGRDETQYFGPGTRLLVL.

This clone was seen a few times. The CDR3 here is CASSHNRGLNNSPLHF. CDR3 nucleotide sequence: TGTGCCAGTAGTCACAACAGGGGGCTTAATAATTCACCCCTCCACTTT. This chain connects TRBV19 to TRBJ1-6, with TRBD1 identical over 9 bases. Trimming cost V 5 bases and J 5 bases; bases outside gene matches: 7. The CDR3 consists of 16 residues. Germline V lookup: CDR1 LNHDA, CDR2 SQIVND (reference sequence).

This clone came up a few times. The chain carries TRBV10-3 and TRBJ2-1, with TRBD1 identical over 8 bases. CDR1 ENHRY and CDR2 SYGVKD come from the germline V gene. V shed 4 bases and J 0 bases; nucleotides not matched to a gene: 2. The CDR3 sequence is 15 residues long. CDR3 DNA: TGTGCCATCAGTGCCGGACAGGGCTCCTACAATGAGCAGTTCTTC. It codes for CAISAGQGSYNEQFF.

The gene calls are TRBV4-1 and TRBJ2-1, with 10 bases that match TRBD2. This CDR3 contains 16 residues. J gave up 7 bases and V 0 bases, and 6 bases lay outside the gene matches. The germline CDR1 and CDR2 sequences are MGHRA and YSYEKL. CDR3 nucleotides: TGCGCCAGCAGCCAAGAGGGGAGCGGGAGGGGGAATGAGCAGTTCTTC. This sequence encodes CASSQEGSGRGNEQFF.

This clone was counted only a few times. The CDR3 loop reads CASSRTSGRNTGELFF. DNA of the CDR3: TGCGCCAGCAGCCGGACTAGCGGGAGGAACACCGGGGAGCTGTTTTTT. The chain employs TRBV5-1 and TRBJ2-2; 13 positions match TRBD2. The CDR3 runs 16 residues. J lost 1 base, V lost 4 bases, and 1 base had no gene match. CDR1 SGHRS and CDR2 YFSETQ come from the germline V gene.

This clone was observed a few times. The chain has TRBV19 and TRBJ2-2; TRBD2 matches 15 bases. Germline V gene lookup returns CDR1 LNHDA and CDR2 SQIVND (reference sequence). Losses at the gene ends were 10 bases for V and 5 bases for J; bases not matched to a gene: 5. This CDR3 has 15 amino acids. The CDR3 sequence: CATRTSGGATGELFF. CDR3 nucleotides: TGTGCCACCCGGACTAGCGGGGGGGCGACCGGGGAGCTGTTTTTT. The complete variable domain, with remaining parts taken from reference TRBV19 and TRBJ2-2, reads DGGITQSPKYLFRKEGQNVTLSCEQNLNHDAMYWYRQDPGQGLRLIYYSQIVNDFQKGDIAEGYSVSREKKESFPLTVTSAQKNPTAFYLCATRTSGGATGELFFGEGSRLTVL.

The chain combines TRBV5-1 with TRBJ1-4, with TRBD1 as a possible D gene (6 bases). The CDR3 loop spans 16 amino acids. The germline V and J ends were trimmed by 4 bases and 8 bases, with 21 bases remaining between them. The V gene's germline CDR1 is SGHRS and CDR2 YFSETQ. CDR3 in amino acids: CASSLTVGGVREKLFF. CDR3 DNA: TGCGCCAGCAGCCTGACCGTAGGGGGGGTTCGAGAAAAACTGTTTTTT.

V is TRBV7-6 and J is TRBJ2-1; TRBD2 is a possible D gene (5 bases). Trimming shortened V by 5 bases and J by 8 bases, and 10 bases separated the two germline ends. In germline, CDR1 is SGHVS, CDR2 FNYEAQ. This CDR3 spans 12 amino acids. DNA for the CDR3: TGTGCCAGCAGCCCGTACGGGGATGAGCAGTTCTTC. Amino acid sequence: CASSPYGDEQFF.

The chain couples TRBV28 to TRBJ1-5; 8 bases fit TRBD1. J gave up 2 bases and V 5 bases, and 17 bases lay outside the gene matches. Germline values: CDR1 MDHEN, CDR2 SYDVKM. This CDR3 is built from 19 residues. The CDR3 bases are TGTGCCAGCAGTCCGAGACAGGGGCGAGGGGCCCTGGGCAATCAGCCCCAGCATTTT. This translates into CASSPRQGRGALGNQPQHF.

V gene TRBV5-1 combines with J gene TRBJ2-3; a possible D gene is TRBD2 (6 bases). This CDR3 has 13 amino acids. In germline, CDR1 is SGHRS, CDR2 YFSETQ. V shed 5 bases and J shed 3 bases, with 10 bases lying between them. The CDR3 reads CASSPGGTDTQYF. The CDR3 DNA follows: TGCGCCAGCAGTCCTGGAGGGACAGATACGCAGTATTTT. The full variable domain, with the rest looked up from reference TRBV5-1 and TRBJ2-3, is KAGVTQTPRYLIKTRGQQVTLSCSPISGHRSVSWYQQTPGQGLQFLFEYFSETQRNKGNFPGRFSGRQFSNSRSEMNVSTLELGDSALYLCASSPGGTDTQYFGPGTRLTVL.

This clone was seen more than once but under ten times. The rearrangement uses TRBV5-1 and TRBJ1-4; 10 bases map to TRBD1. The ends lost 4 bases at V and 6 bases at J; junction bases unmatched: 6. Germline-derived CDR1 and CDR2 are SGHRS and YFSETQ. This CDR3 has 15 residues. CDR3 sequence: CASSIDRGQDEKLFF. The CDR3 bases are TGCGCCAGCAGCATAGACAGGGGGCAGGATGAAAAACTGTTTTTT.

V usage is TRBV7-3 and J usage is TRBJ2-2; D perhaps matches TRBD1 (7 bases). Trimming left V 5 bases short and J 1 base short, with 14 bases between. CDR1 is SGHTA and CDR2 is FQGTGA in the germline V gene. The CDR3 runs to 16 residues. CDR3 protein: CASSPRGDKNTGELFF. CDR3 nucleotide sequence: TGTGCCAGCAGCCCCAGGGGGGACAAGAACACCGGGGAGCTGTTTTTT.

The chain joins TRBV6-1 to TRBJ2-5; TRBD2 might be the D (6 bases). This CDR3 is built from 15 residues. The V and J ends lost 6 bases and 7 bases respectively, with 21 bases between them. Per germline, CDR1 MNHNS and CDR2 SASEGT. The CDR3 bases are TGTGCCAGCAGAAGCGCACTAGCCCTGTCTGGGACCCAGTACTTC. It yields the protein CASRSALALSGTQYF.

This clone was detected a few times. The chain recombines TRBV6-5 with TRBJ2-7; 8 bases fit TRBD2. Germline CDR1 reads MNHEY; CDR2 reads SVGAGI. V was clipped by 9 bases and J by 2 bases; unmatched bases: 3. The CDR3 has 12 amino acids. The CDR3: CASSGNTYEQYF. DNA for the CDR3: TGTGCCAGTAGCGGGAATACCTACGAGCAGTACTTC.

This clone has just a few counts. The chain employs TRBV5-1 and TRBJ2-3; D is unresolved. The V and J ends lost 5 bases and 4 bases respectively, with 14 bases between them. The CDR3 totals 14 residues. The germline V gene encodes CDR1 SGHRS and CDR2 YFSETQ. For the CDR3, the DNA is TGCGCCAGCAGAAGTCAGGCTACTTCAGATACGCAGTATTTT. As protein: CASRSQATSDTQYF.

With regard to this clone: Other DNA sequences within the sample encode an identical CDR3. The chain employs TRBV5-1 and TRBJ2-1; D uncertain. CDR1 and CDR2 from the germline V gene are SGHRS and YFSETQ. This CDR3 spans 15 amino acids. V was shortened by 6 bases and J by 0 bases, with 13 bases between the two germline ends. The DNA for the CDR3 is TGCGCCAGCACCCCGGCGGAAAGCTCCTACAATGAGCAGTTCTTC. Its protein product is CASTPAESSYNEQFF.

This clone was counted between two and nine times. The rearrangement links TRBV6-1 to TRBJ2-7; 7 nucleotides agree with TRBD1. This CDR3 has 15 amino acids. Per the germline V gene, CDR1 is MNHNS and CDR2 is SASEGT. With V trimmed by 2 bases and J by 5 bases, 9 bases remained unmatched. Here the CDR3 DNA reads TGTGCCAGCAGTGAAACAACAGGGGTTTTCCACGAGCAGTACTTC. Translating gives CASSETTGVFHEQYF.

In DNA form, the CDR3 reads TGTGCCTGGTCCCCAGCGGGCGTTGGCTACACCTTC. Protein: CAWSPAGVGYTF. V is TRBV30 and J is TRBJ1-2; D gene uncertain. The V and J ends lost 5 bases and 7 bases respectively, with 14 bases between them. The CDR3 loop spans 12 amino acids. CDR1 is GTSNPN, CDR2 SVGIG, per germline (reference sequence).

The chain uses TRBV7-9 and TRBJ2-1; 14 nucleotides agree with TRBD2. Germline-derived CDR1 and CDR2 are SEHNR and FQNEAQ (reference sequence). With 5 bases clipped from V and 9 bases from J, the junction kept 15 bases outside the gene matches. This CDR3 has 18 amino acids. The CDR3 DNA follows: TGTGCCAGCAGCCCCAACGCCCCGGGACTAGCGGGAGAGGGTGAGCAGTTCTTC. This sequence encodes CASSPNAPGLAGEGEQFF.

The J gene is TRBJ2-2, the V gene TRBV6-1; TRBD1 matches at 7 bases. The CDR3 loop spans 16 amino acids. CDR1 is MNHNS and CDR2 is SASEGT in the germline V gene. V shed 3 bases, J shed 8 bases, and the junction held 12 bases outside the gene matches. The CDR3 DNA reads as TGTGCCAGCAGTGATTTGACAGGGTTCAATGCTGGGGAGCTGTTTTTT. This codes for CASSDLTGFNAGELFF.

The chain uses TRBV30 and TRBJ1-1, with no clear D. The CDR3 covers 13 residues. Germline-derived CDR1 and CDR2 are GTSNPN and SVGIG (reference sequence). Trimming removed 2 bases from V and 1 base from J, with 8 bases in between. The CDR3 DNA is TGTGCCTGGAGTTTGGACTCGAACACTGAAGCTTTCTTT. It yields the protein CAWSLDSNTEAFF.

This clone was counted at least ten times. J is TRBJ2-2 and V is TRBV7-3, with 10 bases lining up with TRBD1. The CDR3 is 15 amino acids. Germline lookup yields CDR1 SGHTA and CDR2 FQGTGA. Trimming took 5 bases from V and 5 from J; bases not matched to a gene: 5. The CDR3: CASSMGQGRTGELFF. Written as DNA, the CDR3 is TGTGCCAGCAGCATGGGACAGGGGAGAACCGGGGAGCTGTTTTTT.

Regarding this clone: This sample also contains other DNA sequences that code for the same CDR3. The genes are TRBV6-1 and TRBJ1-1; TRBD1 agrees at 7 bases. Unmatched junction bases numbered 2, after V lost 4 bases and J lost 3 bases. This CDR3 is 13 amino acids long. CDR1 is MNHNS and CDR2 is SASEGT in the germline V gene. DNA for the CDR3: TGTGCCAGCAGTGTAGACAGGGACACTGAAGCTTTCTTT. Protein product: CASSVDRDTEAFF.

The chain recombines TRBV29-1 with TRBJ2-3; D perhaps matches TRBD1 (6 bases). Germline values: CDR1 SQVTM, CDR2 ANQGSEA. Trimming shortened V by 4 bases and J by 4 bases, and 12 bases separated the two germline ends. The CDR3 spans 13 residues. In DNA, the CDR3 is TGCAGCGTTGCTCCACAGGGCGCAGATACGCAGTATTTT. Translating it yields CSVAPQGADTQYF.